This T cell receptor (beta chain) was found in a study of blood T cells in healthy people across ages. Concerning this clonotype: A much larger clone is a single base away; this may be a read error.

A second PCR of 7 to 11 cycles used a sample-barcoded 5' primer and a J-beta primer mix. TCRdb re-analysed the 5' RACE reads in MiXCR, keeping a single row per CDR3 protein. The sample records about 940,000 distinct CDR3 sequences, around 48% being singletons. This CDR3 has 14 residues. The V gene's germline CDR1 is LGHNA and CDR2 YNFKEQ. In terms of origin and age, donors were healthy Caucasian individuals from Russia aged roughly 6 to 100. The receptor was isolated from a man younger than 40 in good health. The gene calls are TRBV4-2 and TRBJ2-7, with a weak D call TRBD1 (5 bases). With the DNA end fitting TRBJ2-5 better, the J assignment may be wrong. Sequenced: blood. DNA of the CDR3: TGTGCCAGCAGCCAAGACTCTGGACAAGGGACCCAGTACTTC. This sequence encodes CASSQDSGQGTQYF.